This is a list of T cell receptor beta chains from one sample in a study of cytomegalovirus exposure and HLA in healthy donors. Data came from immunoSEQ multiplex PCR; TCRdb stores just in-frame clones and leaves some out. The sample lists fewer than 150,000 clones, around 70% seen once, with 1.5% to 2% in the top ten. Sequencing input: PBMCs. These receptors were collected from a woman aged 25 to 39 in good health and CMV-seronegative. Both conserved end residues are part of each CDR3. The order of the fields is V gene, J gene, clone size, D gene, CDR3 DNA, CDR3 protein. A D gene is named only where the DNA matches it firmly. Clone size is not always given. Where it is, it says once, few, many or a class for expanded clones.

TRBV19	TRBJ2-2	once	-	TGTGCCAGCCGAGACAGGGGGGAGCTGTTTTTT	CASRDRGELFF
TRBV5-4	TRBJ1-3	once	-	TGTGCCAGCAGCTTGGACAGACGCTCTGGAAACACCATATATTTT	CASSLDRRSGNTIYF
TRBV9	TRBJ1-3	-	-	TGTGCCAGCAGCGCCCCAGGAGGAAACACCATATATTTT	CASSAPGGNTIYF
TRBV6-5	TRBJ2-2	-	TRBD2	TGTGCCAGCAGTTACTCCAGCGGGGCGAACACCGGGGAGCTGTTTTTT	CASSYSSGANTGELFF
TRBV7-9	TRBJ1-4	-	-	TGTGCCAGCAGCCCACAAGCAACTAATGAAAAACTGTTTTTT	CASSPQATNEKLFF
TRBV4-1	TRBJ1-4	-	-	TGCGCCAGCAGCCAAGACTGGCCAACTAATGAAAAACTGTTTTTT	CASSQDWPTNEKLFF
TRBV5-5	TRBJ2-6	-	-	TGTGCCAGCAGCCGCGCTGGGGCCAACGTCCTGACTTTC	CASSRAGANVLTF
TRBV4-1	TRBJ1-5	-	-	TGCGCCAGCAGCCAAGAAGGCGGCAACTTCAATCAGCCCCAGCATTTT	CASSQEGGNFNQPQHF
TRBV23-1	TRBJ2-3	-	TRBD2	TGCGCCAGCAGTCAATTGCTTTTGACACGGAGACTAGCGGGAGTGAGAGATACGCAGTATTTT	CASSQLLLTRRLAGVRDTQYF
TRBV10-3	TRBJ2-3	-	TRBD2	TGTGCCATCACTCCTAGCGGGAGAGACACAGATACGCAGTATTTT	CAITPSGRDTDTQYF
TRBV7-2	TRBJ2-2	few	TRBD2	TGTGCCAGCAGCCGTGGACTAGCGGGGGGAAAGACCGGGGAGCTGTTTTTT	CASSRGLAGGKTGELFF
TRBV4-1	TRBJ2-1	-	-	TGCGCCAGCAGCCAAGGGGTGGGGGCGCTTCACAATGAGCAGTTCTTC	CASSQGVGALHNEQFF